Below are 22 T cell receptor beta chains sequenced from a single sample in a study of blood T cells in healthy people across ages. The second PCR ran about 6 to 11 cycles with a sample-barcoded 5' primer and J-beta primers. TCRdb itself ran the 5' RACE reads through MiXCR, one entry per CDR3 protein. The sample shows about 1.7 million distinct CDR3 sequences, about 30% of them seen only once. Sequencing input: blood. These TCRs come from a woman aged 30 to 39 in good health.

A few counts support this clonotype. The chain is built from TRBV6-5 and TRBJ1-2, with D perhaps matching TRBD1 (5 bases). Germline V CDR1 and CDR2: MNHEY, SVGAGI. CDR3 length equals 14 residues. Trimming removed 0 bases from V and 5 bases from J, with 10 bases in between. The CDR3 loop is CASSYSWGRYGYTF. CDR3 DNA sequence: TGTGCCAGCAGTTACTCGTGGGGGAGATATGGCTACACCTTC.

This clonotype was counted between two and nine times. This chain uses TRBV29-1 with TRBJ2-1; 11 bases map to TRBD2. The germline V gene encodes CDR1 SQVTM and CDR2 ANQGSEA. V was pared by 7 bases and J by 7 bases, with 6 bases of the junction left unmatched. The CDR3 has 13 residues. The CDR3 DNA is TGCAGCGCTAGCGGGGGGTCATTAAATGAGCAGTTCTTC. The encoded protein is CSASGGSLNEQFF.

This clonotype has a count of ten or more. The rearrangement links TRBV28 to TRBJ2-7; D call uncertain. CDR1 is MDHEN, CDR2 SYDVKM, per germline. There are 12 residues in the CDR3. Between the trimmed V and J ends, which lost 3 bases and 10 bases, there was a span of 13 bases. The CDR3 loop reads CASSLVSLRQYF. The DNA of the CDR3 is TGTGCCAGCAGTTTGGTCTCCTTACGACAGTACTTC.

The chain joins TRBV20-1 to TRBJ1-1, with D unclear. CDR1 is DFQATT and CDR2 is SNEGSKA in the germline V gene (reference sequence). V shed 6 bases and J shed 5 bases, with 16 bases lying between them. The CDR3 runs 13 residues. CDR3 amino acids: CSANHPGLTEAFF. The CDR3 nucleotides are TGCAGTGCCAACCACCCAGGTCTTACTGAAGCTTTCTTT.

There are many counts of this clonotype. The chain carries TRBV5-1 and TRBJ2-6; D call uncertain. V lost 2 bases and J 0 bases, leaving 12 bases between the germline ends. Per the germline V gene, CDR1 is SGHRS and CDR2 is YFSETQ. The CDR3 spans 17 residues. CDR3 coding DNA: TGCGCCAGCAGCTTTTCGGGTCCCCGCTCTGGGGCCAACGTCCTGACTTTC. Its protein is CASSFSGPRSGANVLTF. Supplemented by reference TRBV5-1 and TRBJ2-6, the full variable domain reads KAGVTQTPRYLIKTRGQQVTLSCSPISGHRSVSWYQQTPGQGLQFLFEYFSETQRNKGNFPGRFSGRQFSNSRSEMNVSTLELGDSALYLCASSFSGPRSGANVLTFGAGSRLTVL.

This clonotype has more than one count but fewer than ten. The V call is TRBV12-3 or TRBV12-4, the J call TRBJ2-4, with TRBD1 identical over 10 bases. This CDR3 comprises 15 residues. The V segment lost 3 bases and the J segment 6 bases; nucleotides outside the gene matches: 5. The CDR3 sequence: CASSFGGTGVNIQYF. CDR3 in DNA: TGTGCCAGCAGTTTCGGGGGGACAGGGGTAAACATTCAGTACTTC.

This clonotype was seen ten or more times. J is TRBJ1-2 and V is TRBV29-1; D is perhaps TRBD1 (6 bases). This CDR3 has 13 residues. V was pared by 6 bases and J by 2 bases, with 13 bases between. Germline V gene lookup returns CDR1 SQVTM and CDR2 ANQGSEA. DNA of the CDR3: TGCAGCGTCCCAACAAGGGGGAACTATGGCTACACCTTC. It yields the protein CSVPTRGNYGYTF.

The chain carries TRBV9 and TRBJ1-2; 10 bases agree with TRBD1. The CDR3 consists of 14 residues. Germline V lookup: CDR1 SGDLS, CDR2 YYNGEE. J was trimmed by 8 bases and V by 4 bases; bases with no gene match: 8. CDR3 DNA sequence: TGTGCCAGCAGCCCCCGGGACAGGGGAGACGGCTACACCTTC. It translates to CASSPRDRGDGYTF.

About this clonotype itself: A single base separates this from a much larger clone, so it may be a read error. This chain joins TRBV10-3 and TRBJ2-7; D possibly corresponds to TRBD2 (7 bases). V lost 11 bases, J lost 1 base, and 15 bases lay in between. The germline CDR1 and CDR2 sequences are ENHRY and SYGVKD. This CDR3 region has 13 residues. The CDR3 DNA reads TGTGCCGCGGGGGCTAGCCAGTCCTACGAGCAGTACTTC. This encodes CAAGASQSYEQYF.

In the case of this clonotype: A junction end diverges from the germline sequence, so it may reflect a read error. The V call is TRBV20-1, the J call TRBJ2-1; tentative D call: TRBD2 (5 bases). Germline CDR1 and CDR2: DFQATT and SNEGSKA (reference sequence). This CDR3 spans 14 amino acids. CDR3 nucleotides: TGCAGTGCTGCGGAGGCCGGTCTTTACAATGAGCAGCTCTTC. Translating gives CSAAEAGLYNEQLF.

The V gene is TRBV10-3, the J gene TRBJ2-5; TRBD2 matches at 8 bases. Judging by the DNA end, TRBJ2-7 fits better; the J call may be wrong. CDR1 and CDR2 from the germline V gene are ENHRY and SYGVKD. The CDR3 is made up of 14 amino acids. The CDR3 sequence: CAISTSGSTGEQYF. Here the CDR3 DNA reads TGTGCCATCAGTACCAGCGGGAGTACAGGCGAGCAGTACTTC.

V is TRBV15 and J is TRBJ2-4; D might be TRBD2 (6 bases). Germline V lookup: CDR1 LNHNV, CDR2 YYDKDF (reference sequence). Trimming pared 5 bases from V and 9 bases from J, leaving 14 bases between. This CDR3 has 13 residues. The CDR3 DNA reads TGTGCCACCAGCCCCGGGGGATGGAGCATTCAGTACTTC. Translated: CATSPGGWSIQYF. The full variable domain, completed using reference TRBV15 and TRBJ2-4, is DAMVIQNPRYQVTQFGKPVTLSCSQTLNHNVMYWYQQKSSQAPKLLFHYYDKDFNNEADTPDNFQSRRPNTSFCFLDIRSPGLGDTAMYLCATSPGGWSIQYFGAGTRLSVL.

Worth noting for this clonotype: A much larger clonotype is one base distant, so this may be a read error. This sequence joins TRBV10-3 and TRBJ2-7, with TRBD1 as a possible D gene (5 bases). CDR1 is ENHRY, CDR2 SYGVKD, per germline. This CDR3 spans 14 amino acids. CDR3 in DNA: TGTGCCACCAGTGATGCTAGGGGTTCGGACGAGCAGTACTTC. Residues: CATSDARGSDEQYF.

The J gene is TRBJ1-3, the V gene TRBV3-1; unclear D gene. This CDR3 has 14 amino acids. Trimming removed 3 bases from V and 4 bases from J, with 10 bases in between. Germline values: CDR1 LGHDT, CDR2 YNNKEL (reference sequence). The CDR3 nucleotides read TGTGCCAGCAGCCATACGGTGTCGGGAAACACCATATATTTT. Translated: CASSHTVSGNTIYF.

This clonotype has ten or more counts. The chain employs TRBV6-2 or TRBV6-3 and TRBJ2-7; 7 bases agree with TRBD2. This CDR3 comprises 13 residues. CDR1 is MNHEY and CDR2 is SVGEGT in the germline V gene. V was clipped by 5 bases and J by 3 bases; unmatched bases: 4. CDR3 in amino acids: CASSAGESYEQYF. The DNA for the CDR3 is TGTGCCAGCAGTGCGGGAGAAAGCTACGAGCAGTACTTC.

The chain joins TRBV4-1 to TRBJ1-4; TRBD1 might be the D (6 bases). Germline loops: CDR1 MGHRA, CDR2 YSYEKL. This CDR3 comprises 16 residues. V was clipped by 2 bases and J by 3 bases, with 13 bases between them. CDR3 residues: CASSQPTDSANEKLFF. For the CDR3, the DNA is TGCGCCAGCAGCCAACCCACGGACAGCGCTAATGAAAAACTGTTTTTT.

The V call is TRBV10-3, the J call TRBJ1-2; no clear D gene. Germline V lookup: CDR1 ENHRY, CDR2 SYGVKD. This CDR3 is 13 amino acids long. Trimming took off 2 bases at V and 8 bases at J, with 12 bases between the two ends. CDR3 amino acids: CAISETASVGYTF. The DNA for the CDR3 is TGTGCCATCAGTGAGACGGCTTCGGTGGGCTACACCTTC.

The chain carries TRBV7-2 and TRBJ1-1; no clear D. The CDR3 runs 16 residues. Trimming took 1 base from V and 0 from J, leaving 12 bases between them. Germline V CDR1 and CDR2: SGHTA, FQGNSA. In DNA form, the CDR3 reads TGTGCCAGCAGCTTAGTAGGGAACAAAATGAACACTGAAGCTTTCTTT. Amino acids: CASSLVGNKMNTEAFF.

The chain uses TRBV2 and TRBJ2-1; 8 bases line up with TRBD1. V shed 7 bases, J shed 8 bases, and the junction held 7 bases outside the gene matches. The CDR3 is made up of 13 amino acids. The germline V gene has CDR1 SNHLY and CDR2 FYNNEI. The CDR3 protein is CASKAGGEDEQFF. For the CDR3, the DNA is TGTGCCAGCAAGGCAGGGGGCGAAGATGAGCAGTTCTTC.

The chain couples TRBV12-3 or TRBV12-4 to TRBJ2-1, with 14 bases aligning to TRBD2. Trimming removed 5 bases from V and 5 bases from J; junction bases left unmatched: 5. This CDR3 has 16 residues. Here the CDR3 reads CASSIQTSGRDNEQFF. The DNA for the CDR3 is TGTGCCAGCAGTATTCAGACTAGCGGGAGGGACAATGAGCAGTTCTTC.

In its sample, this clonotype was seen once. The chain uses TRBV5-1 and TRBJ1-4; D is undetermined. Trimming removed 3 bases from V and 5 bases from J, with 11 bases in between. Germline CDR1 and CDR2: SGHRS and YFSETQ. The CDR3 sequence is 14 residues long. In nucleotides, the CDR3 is TGCGCCAGCAGCTGGTTTGGTAGCAATGAAAAACTGTTTTTT. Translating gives CASSWFGSNEKLFF.

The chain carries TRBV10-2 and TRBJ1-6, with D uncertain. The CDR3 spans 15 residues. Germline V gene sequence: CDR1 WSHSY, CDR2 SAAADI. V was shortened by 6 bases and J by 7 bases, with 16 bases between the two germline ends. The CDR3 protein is CASSTVQELNSPLHF. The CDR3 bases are TGCGCCAGCAGCACCGTCCAGGAGCTAAATTCACCCCTCCACTTT.